The clone carrying this T cell receptor (beta chain) has only a few counts. Antigen specificity is unknown. The CDR3 contains 14 residues. J was trimmed by 5 bases and V by 2 bases; bases with no gene match: 6. Germline CDR1 reads SGHRS; CDR2 reads YFSETQ. The record originates from a study of cytomegalovirus exposure and HLA in healthy donors. Study-wide results and caveats: Listed as cytomegalovirus-associated were roughly 180 TCR beta chains. An Asian-associated ancestry cluster reportedly showed fewer N-insertions than the roughly 670-donor mean in a later analysis.

Amplification used 60 Vbeta primers and 13 Jbeta primers. TCRdb's table, derived via immunoSEQ multiplex PCR, lists solely in-frame clones and lacks some. The sample records roughly 120,000 clones, around 74% being singletons. This receptor was taken from a woman in her forties or fifties in good health and CMV-seropositive. Material for sequencing was PBMCs. V and J are TRBV5-1 and TRBJ2-5, with 7 bases that match TRBD1. DNA for the CDR3: TGCGCCAGCAGCTTATTCGGGACAGATGAGACCCAGTACTTC. Translation: CASSLFGTDETQYF.